This is a list of T cell receptor beta chains from one sample in a study of T cell responses to AZD1222 COVID-19 vaccine. Assay used: immunoSEQ multiplex PCR; TCRdb lists only in-frame clones, some missing. The table has about 100,000 clones, 70% to 90% seen once. The sample consisted of peripheral blood, taken on day 0 of AZD1222 vaccination. The receptor source for this set is an adult in good health. CDR3s include the opening cysteine and the closing phenylalanine or tryptophan. A D gene is named only where the DNA matches it firmly. Only part of the rows carry a size: once, few, many, or a class if the clone is expanded.

abundance	d_gene	v_gene	j_gene	len	CDR3nt	CDR3aa
.	TRBD1	TRBV6-6	TRBJ2-7	16	TGTGCCAGCAGTTTGGGGACAGGATACGACTCCTACGAGCAGTACTTC	CASSLGTGYDSYEQYF
once	TRBD1	TRBV27	TRBJ2-1	16	TGTGCCAGCAGTTTATCATGGGACAGGGGGCTAAATGAGCAGTTCTTC	CASSLSWDRGLNEQFF
.	TRBD1	TRBV7-3	TRBJ2-3	15	TGTGCCAGCAGCGAGGGGACAGGGGGCAGCGATACGCAGTATTTT	CASSEGTGGSDTQYF
.	.	TRBV9	TRBJ2-3	14	TGTGCCAGCAGCGTAGCGGGGAACTCAGATACGCAGTATTTT	CASSVAGNSDTQYF
.	.	TRBV5-6	TRBJ1-3	15	TGTGCCAGCACCCTAGGTGGATTCTCTGGAAACACCATATATTTT	CASTLGGFSGNTIYF
.	TRBD1	TRBV27	TRBJ1-2	11	TGTGCCGCGACAGGGGGCGATGGCTACACCTTC	CAATGGDGYTF
.	.	TRBV5-1	TRBJ1-3	14	TGCGCCAGCAGCGGAGGGGGATCTGGAAACACCATATATTTT	CASSGGGSGNTIYF
few	TRBD1	TRBV10-2	TRBJ1-1	15	TGCGCCAGCAGTGAGACCCAGGGGGCGGACACTGAAGCTTTCTTT	CASSETQGADTEAFF
.	TRBD1	TRBV6-6	TRBJ1-2	14	TGTGCCAGCAGTCCGACAGGGAGAGGTGATGGCTACACCTTC	CASSPTGRGDGYTF
.	.	TRBV7-8	TRBJ1-6	15	TGTGCCAGCAGCTTAGTAAGCTCCTATAATTCACCCCTCCACTTT	CASSLVSSYNSPLHF
.	TRBD1	TRBV6-5	TRBJ1-2	15	TGTGCCAGCAGAGCCGGGACAGGGGACAACTATGGCTACACCTTC	CASRAGTGDNYGYTF
once	.	TRBV3-1/TRBV3-2	TRBJ1-6	15	TGTGCCAGCAGGCCCTGGGAGGGGAAAAATTCACCCCTCCACTTT	CASRPWEGKNSPLHF
.	.	TRBV18	TRBJ2-3	15	TGTGCCAGCTCACCGTTCCCGCCCGGATCAGATACGCAGTATTTT	CASSPFPPGSDTQYF
.	.	TRBV30	TRBJ2-4	14	TGTGCCTGGAGTGTCGCGGGAGCCAAAAACATTCAGTACTTC	CAWSVAGAKNIQYF
.	.	TRBV5-1	TRBJ1-1	14	TGCGCCAGCAGCCCCAGGGACGGACACACTGAAGCTTTCTTT	CASSPRDGHTEAFF
.	TRBD1	TRBV5-1	TRBJ1-3	17	TGCGCCAGCAGCCCATCGGGACAGAGGACAGGAGGAAACACCATATATTTT	CASSPSGQRTGGNTIYF
.	TRBD2	TRBV9	TRBJ2-2	16	TGTGCCAGCAGCCCGCAGACTAGCGGAAACACCGGGGAGCTGTTTTTT	CASSPQTSGNTGELFF
.	.	TRBV12-3/TRBV12-4	TRBJ1-2	13	TGTGCCAGCAGTCAGGGGCCTAACTATGGCTACACCTTC	CASSQGPNYGYTF
.	TRBD1	TRBV28	TRBJ1-2	15	TGTGCCAGCAGTTCCGCCGGACAGGGAAGAGGCGGCTACACCTTC	CASSSAGQGRGGYTF
.	.	TRBV6-4	TRBJ2-3	14	TGTGCCAGCAGTGACTGGGAACGGGGGGATACGCAGTATTTT	CASSDWERGDTQYF
.	TRBD1	TRBV10-3	TRBJ1-2	14	TGTGCCATCAGTGATAAGGGGGCGTCCTATGGCTACACCTTC	CAISDKGASYGYTF
.	.	TRBV3-1/TRBV3-2	TRBJ2-7	14	TGTGCCAGCAGCCAAGAAACAAAAGCAGTTGAGCAGTACTTC	CASSQETKAVEQYF
once	TRBD2	TRBV15	TRBJ2-3	17	TGTGCCACCGGGGACTGGATGCAGCGGGGGGCCACAGATACGCAGTATTTT	CATGDWMQRGATDTQYF
.	.	TRBV11-2	TRBJ1-6	13	TGTGCCAGCAGCTTAATGCGGGCCTCTTCCCTCCACTTT	CASSLMRASSLHF
.	.	TRBV4-1	TRBJ1-2	19	TGCGCCAGCAGCCCCTTTGGGCAGACAGCAATTCATCCTAACTATGGCTACACCTTC	CASSPFGQTAIHPNYGYTF
.	.	TRBV21-1	TRBJ1-2	16	TGTGCCAGCAGCAATTTGCGAACAGCGTCTAACTATGGCTACACCTTC	CASSNLRTASNYGYTF
.	TRBD2	TRBV27	TRBJ2-2	16	TGTGCCAGCAGTTTAATTCGTCAGGGAGGGACCGGGGAGCTGTTTTTT	CASSLIRQGGTGELFF
.	.	TRBV29-1	TRBJ2-5	10	TGCAGCGTTGTTGCCGAGACCCAGTACTTC	CSVVAETQYF
.	.	TRBV6-5	TRBJ1-2	14	TGTGCCAGCAGTTTAGCCGACAGGACGGGAGGCTACACCTTC	CASSLADRTGGYTF
.	.	TRBV28	TRBJ1-3	15	TGTGCCAGCAGCCATGGGTTTCAGACTGGAAACACCATATATTTT	CASSHGFQTGNTIYF
.	.	TRBV12-3/TRBV12-4	TRBJ2-1	13	TGTGCCATTAATTTCTCGGGGGACGCTGAGCAGTTCTTC	CAINFSGDAEQFF
.	TRBD2	TRBV7-9	TRBJ2-5	17	TGTGCCAGCAGCTTAGCGTCAGGGACTACCGACCAAGAGACCCAGTACTTC	CASSLASGTTDQETQYF
.	.	TRBV20-1	TRBJ1-2	13	TGCAGTGCTAGTAGGCTTACTAACTATGGCTACACCTTC	CSASRLTNYGYTF
.	TRBD1	TRBV2	TRBJ1-1	15	TGTGCCAGCATGGGACAGGCTATAATGAACACTGAAGCTTTCTTT	CASMGQAIMNTEAFF
once	.	TRBV29-1	TRBJ1-1	13	TGCAGCGTTGAAGATTTTGGGGGAACTACGGCTTTCTTT	CSVEDFGGTTAFF
.	TRBD1	TRBV12-3/TRBV12-4	TRBJ1-2	13	TGTGCCAGCAGTTTGGGACCGGGACAGCGCTACACCTTC	CASSLGPGQRYTF
.	.	TRBV5-1	TRBJ1-2	15	TGCGCCAGCAGCTTGGCTGGGGGCTTGACCTATGGCTACACCTTC	CASSLAGGLTYGYTF
.	.	TRBV5-6	TRBJ2-2	16	TGTGCCAGCAGCTTACGGGGGGCGCGGGACACCGGGGAGCTGTTTTTT	CASSLRGARDTGELFF
.	.	TRBV29-1	TRBJ2-7	14	TGCAGCGTCAGACTGGGGGCCCAGGCCTACGAGCAGTACTTC	CSVRLGAQAYEQYF